The 20 T cell receptor beta chains below come from one sample, sequenced in a study of Ad26.COV2.S vaccination and SARS-CoV-2 variants. Profiling relied on immunoSEQ multiplex PCR, and the TCRdb table lists in-frame clones only, not all of them. The data show around 250,000 clones, around nine tenths seen once. Treatment: 15 to 20 received Ad26.COV2.S at low or high dose, single or two shots; several received placebo; per-sample allocation not given. Sampling occurred on day 63 after the first vaccine or placebo injection. The starting material was peripheral blood, obtained in a trial of Ad26.COV2.S vaccine versus placebo. All receptors come from a person aged 18-60 years who received the Ad26.COV2.S COVID-19 vaccine or a placebo.

This chain uses TRBV19 with TRBJ1-1; no reliable D call. Germline CDR1 and CDR2: LNHDA and SQIVND (reference sequence). V gave up 6 bases and J gave up 11 bases, with 16 bases separating them. The CDR3 consists of 12 residues. The CDR3: CASRSWTDTAFF. CDR3 sequence (DNA): TGTGCCAGTAGAAGTTGGACGGATACCGCTTTCTTT.

The chain couples TRBV15 to TRBJ2-5; D remains ambiguous. Trimming shortened V by 0 bases and J by 5 bases, and 7 bases separated the two germline ends. CDR3 length: 13 residues. Looked up from germline, CDR1 is LNHNV and CDR2 is YYDKDF (reference sequence). CDR3 amino acids: CATSRDVGETQYF. CDR3 nucleotides: TGTGCCACCAGCAGAGATGTTGGGGAGACCCAGTACTTC.

The rearrangement links TRBV5-4 to TRBJ2-1, with a tentative D call TRBD2 (6 bases). Germline assignment: CDR1 SGHNT and CDR2 YYREEE (reference sequence). The V and J ends lost 0 bases and 2 bases respectively, with 9 bases between them. The CDR3 extends over 15 amino acids. The CDR3 bases are TGTGCCAGCAGCTTGGCGGGGGTTACCTACAATGAGCAGTTCTTC. It translates to CASSLAGVTYNEQFF.

The V call is TRBV7-2, the J call TRBJ2-7; TRBD2 matches at 7 bases. Trimming removed 5 bases from V and 2 bases from J; junction bases left unmatched: 6. This CDR3 contains 14 residues. Germline V gives CDR1 SGHTA, CDR2 FQGNSA. The CDR3 reads CASSPSGGAYEQYV. The DNA of the CDR3 is TGTGCCAGCAGCCCCAGTGGGGGGGCCTACGAGCAGTACGTC.

The chain is built from TRBV6-4 and TRBJ1-1, with TRBD1 matching over 8 bases. After removal of 7 bases from V and 5 bases from J, the junction contained 9 bases not matched to a gene. Germline CDR1 reads MRHNA; CDR2 reads SNTAGT. CDR3 length equals 14 residues. The CDR3 loop is CASKKQGAGTEAFF. CDR3 sequence (DNA): TGTGCCAGCAAAAAGCAGGGGGCCGGGACTGAAGCTTTCTTT.

The chain recombines TRBV14 with TRBJ2-7; no clear D gene. Germline CDR1 and CDR2: SGHDN and FVKESK. This CDR3 is 16 amino acids long. Trimming took 2 bases from V and 2 from J, leaving 16 bases between them. The CDR3 nucleotides read TGTGCCAGCAGCCAAAATGCCATTTTCCAACCCTACGAGCAGTACTTC. This encodes CASSQNAIFQPYEQYF.

On this clone: One end of the junction fails to match germline, which may point to a read error. The chain uses TRBV11-2 and TRBJ2-3, with a tentative D call TRBD1 (5 bases). The CDR3 consists of 14 residues. Germline CDR1 SGHAT, CDR2 FQNNGV. This CDR3 is CASSLDWTTRTTFF. The CDR3 bases are TGTGCCAGCAGCTTAGATTGGACGACCCGGACAACCTTTTTT.

V gene TRBV4-1 combines with J gene TRBJ1-2; no definite D call. Germline assignment: CDR1 MGHRA and CDR2 YSYEKL. The CDR3 has 14 residues. Trimming cost V 1 base and J 0 bases, with 6 bases left between them. CDR3 amino acids: CASSQVQSNYGYTF. The CDR3 coding sequence is TGCGCCAGCAGCCAAGTTCAGTCTAACTATGGCTACACCTTC.

The chain couples TRBV30 to TRBJ2-7; TRBD1 might be the D (6 bases). The CDR3 runs 13 residues. V was pared by 3 bases and J by 7 bases, with 16 bases between. Germline V CDR1 and CDR2: GTSNPN, SVGIG (reference sequence). The CDR3 nucleotides read TGTGCCTGGAGGGGCACAGGGTCTAGTGAGCAGTACTTC. Its protein is CAWRGTGSSEQYF.

The chain recombines TRBV19 with TRBJ1-1; D remains ambiguous. Trimming removed 2 bases from V and 3 bases from J, with 10 bases in between. Germline V gives CDR1 LNHDA, CDR2 SQIVND (reference sequence). The CDR3 is 14 residues long. CDR3 in amino acids: CASSITSTDTEAFF. The CDR3 region has the DNA TGTGCCAGTAGTATAACTAGCACAGACACTGAAGCTTTCTTT.

The V call is TRBV9, the J call TRBJ1-5, with a possible D match to TRBD1 (5 bases). CDR3 length equals 14 residues. CDR1 is SGDLS and CDR2 is YYNGEE in the germline V gene. Trimming stripped 0 bases from V and 6 bases from J, with 10 bases between. Here the CDR3 reads CASSVAGTGQPQHF. CDR3 DNA sequence: TGTGCCAGCAGCGTAGCAGGGACTGGTCAGCCCCAGCATTTT.

The CDR3 loop is CASSPGTSTQETQYF. DNA for the CDR3: TGTGCCAGCAGCCCAGGGACTAGCACCCAAGAGACCCAGTACTTC. This chain joins TRBV9 and TRBJ2-5, with TRBD2 matching over 9 bases. Germline values: CDR1 SGDLS, CDR2 YYNGEE. Trimming took 4 bases from V and 1 from J; bases not matched to a gene: 5. This CDR3 contains 15 residues.

The chain is built from TRBV10-3 and TRBJ1-4; D remains unclear. Trimming stripped 2 bases from V and 5 bases from J, with 3 bases between. This CDR3 is 12 amino acids long. Germline V gene data show CDR1 as ENHRY and CDR2 as SYGVKD. CDR3 loop: CAISEGNEKLFF. Written as DNA, the CDR3 is TGTGCCATCAGTGAGGGGAATGAAAAACTGTTTTTT.

The rearrangement uses TRBV5-4 and TRBJ2-2, with D perhaps being TRBD1 or TRBD2 (5 bases each). The CDR3 consists of 15 residues. The V and J ends lost 4 bases and 2 bases respectively, with 12 bases between them. Germline CDR1 and CDR2: SGHNT and YYREEE (reference sequence). This chain's CDR3 is CASSPGPRNTGELFF. The CDR3 DNA is TGTGCCAGCAGCCCGGGACCAAGAAACACCGGGGAGCTGTTTTTT.

V usage is TRBV19 and J usage is TRBJ1-3; D is uncertain. V was clipped by 4 bases and J by 0 bases, with 10 bases between them. Germline-derived CDR1 and CDR2 are LNHDA and SQIVND (reference sequence). This CDR3 contains 15 residues. CDR3 sequence: CASSKTYSSGNTIYF. The CDR3 DNA sequence: TGTGCCAGTAGTAAAACTTACAGCTCTGGAAACACCATATATTTT.

The table lists this clone with a count of one. The rearrangement uses TRBV6-2 or TRBV6-3 and TRBJ2-4; 10 bases map to TRBD1. This CDR3 spans 14 amino acids. The V segment lost 0 bases and the J segment 8 bases; nucleotides outside the gene matches: 1. CDR1 and CDR2 (germline): MNHEY, SVGEGT. DNA of the CDR3: TGTGCCAGCAGTTACTCGGGACAGGGGCACATTCAGTACTTC. Encoded protein: CASSYSGQGHIQYF.

The rearrangement joins TRBV11-2 to TRBJ2-1, with D possibly matching TRBD2 (5 bases). Trimming cost V 5 bases and J 2 bases, with 16 bases left between them. This CDR3 is built from 16 residues. The germline CDR1 and CDR2 sequences are SGHAT and FQNNGV. CDR3 sequence reads: CASSRDLATTYNEQFF. The CDR3 DNA follows: TGTGCCAGCAGCCGGGATTTAGCGACTACCTACAATGAGCAGTTCTTC.

The V and J genes are TRBV7-2 and TRBJ1-4; D uncertain. The CDR3 runs 15 residues. V was pared by 1 base and J by 8 bases, with 14 bases between. Looked up from germline, CDR1 is SGHTA and CDR2 is FQGNSA. The CDR3 DNA reads TGTGCCAGCAGCTTAGTCTATTCCTGGGAAGAAAAACTGTTTTTT. Amino acids: CASSLVYSWEEKLFF.

CDR3 region: CASSQGTAYEQYV. DNA of the CDR3: TGTGCCAGCAGCCAAGGAACGGCCTACGAGCAGTACGTC. The rearrangement links TRBV14 to TRBJ2-7; D call uncertain. V was cut by 1 base and J by 2 bases, with 6 bases left in between. Germline loops: CDR1 SGHDN, CDR2 FVKESK. This CDR3 has 13 amino acids.

This clone occurred once. This chain links TRBV6-5 with TRBJ2-5, with D perhaps given as TRBD1 or TRBD2 (5 bases each). This CDR3 is built from 15 residues. V was shortened by 5 bases and J by 1 base, with 14 bases between the two germline ends. CDR1 and CDR2 (germline): MNHEY, SVGAGI. The CDR3 coding sequence is TGTGCCAGCAGTCAGGGATCGGCGGGCCAAGAGACCCAGTACTTC. It codes for CASSQGSAGQETQYF.